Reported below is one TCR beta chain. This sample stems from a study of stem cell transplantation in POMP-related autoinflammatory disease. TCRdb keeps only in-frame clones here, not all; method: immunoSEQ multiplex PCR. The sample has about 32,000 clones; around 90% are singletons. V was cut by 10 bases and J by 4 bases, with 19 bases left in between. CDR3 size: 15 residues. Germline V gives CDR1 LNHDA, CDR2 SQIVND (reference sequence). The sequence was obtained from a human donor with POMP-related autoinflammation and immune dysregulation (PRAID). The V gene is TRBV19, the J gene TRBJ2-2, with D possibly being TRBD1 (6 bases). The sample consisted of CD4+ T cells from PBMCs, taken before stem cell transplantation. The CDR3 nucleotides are TGTGCCACCAAGGGGGTCGACCGGGGCACCGGGGAGCTGTTTTTT. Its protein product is CATKGVDRGTGELFF.